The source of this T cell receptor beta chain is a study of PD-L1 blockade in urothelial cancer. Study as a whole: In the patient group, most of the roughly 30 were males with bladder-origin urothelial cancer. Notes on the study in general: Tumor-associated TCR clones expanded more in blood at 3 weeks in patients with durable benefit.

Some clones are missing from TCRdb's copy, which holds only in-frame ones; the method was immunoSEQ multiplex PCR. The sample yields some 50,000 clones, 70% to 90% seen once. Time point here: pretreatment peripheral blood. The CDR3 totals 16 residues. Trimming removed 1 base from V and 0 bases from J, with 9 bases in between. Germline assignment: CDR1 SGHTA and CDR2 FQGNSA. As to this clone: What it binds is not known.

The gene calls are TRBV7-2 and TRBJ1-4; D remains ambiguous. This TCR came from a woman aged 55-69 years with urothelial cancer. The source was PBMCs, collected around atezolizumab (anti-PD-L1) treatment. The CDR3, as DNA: TGTGCCAGCAGCTTAGTCGCGGCGGCAACTAATGAAAAACTGTTTTTT. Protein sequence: CASSLVAAATNEKLFF. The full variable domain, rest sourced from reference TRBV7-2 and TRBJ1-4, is GAGVSQSPSNKVTEKGKDVELRCDPISGHTALYWYRQSLGQGLEFLIYFQGNSAPDKSGLPSDRFSAERTGGSVSTLTIQRTQQEDSAVYLCASSLVAAATNEKLFFGSGTQLSVL.